What follows are 24 T cell receptor beta chains derived from one specimen sequenced in a study of a mutant IDH1 vaccine in newly diagnosed glioma. These receptors' antigens are unknown. Time point specified: week 23, last vaccination. Doses comprised 300 ug of mutant IDH1 20-mer peptide each, plus topical imiquimod. The protocol was immunoSEQ multiplex PCR, while the TCRdb copy is restricted to in-frame clones and leaves out a portion. The sample has 50,000 to 65,000 clones; 75% to 90% are singletons. The source was PBMCs, collected from a glioma patient whose treatment included an IDH1 peptide vaccine. These receptors were obtained from a man aged 40-55 years with glioma.

The rearrangement uses TRBV4-1 and TRBJ2-1, with D tentatively TRBD1 or TRBD2 (5 bases each). V was trimmed by 3 bases and J by 5 bases, leaving 11 bases between them. Looked up from germline, CDR1 is MGHRA and CDR2 is YSYEKL. The CDR3 is 14 amino acids. The CDR3 region has the DNA TGCGCCAGCAGCCAGGGGCCGGGAAACAATGAGCAGTTCTTC. This sequence encodes CASSQGPGNNEQFF.

The gene calls are TRBV9 and TRBJ2-3; 7 bases match TRBD2. CDR1 and CDR2 (germline): SGDLS, YYNGEE. J gave up 1 base and V 2 bases, and 7 bases lay outside the gene matches. There are 16 residues in the CDR3. CDR3 coding DNA: TGTGCCAGCAGCGTCGGGATTCGGGAGGGCACAGATACGCAGTATTTT. This sequence encodes CASSVGIREGTDTQYF. Using reference TRBV9 and TRBJ2-3 for the parts outside the CDR3, the full variable domain is DSGVTQTPKHLITATGQRVTLRCSPRSGDLSVYWYQQSLDQGLQFLIQYYNGEERAKGNILERFSAQQFPDLHSELNLSSLELGDSALYFCASSVGIREGTDTQYFGPGTRLTVL.

The V call is TRBV19, the J call TRBJ1-1; D is ambiguous. There are 12 residues in the CDR3. Germline CDR1 LNHDA, CDR2 SQIVND (reference sequence). Trimming removed 4 bases at V and 5 bases at J, with 8 bases between. CDR3 protein: CASSTSETEAFF. The CDR3 DNA follows: TGTGCCAGTAGTACCTCTGAGACTGAAGCTTTCTTT.

V usage is TRBV28 and J usage is TRBJ1-1; TRBD1 matches 9 bases. CDR3 length: 16 amino acids. Trimming at V came to 2 bases and at J to 5 bases, leaving 9 bases not matched to a gene. Germline V lookup: CDR1 MDHEN, CDR2 SYDVKM. The CDR3 spells CASSLGTGNFGTEAFF. DNA for the CDR3: TGTGCCAGCAGTTTAGGGACAGGGAACTTTGGGACTGAAGCTTTCTTT.

This chain connects TRBV7-3 to TRBJ2-1; no reliable D call. The CDR3 has 14 residues. The germline V and J ends were trimmed by 4 bases and 4 bases, with 11 bases remaining between them. Germline CDR1 SGHTA, CDR2 FQGTGA. The CDR3 DNA reads as TGTGCCAGCAGCTCAGGATCGCCATACAATGAGCAGTTCTTC. This codes for CASSSGSPYNEQFF.

The J gene is TRBJ2-5, the V gene TRBV7-3, with a weak D call TRBD2 (7 bases). This CDR3 contains 14 residues. Trimming pared 5 bases from V and 4 bases from J, leaving 14 bases between. Germline values: CDR1 SGHTA, CDR2 FQGTGA. This CDR3 reads CASSLEGGGETQYF. The CDR3 DNA follows: TGTGCCAGCAGCCTAGAGGGAGGGGGAGAGACCCAGTACTTC.

The chain has TRBV7-9 and TRBJ1-1; perhaps TRBD1 as D (5 bases). The CDR3 sequence is 13 residues long. Deletions cut 4 bases from V and 3 bases from J, with 9 bases between. Germline V CDR1 and CDR2: SEHNR, FQNEAQ (reference sequence). The CDR3 sequence: CASSSPGYTEAFF. DNA of the CDR3: TGTGCCAGCAGCTCTCCAGGGTACACTGAAGCTTTCTTT.

This chain uses TRBV7-3 with TRBJ2-2; TRBD1 matches at 7 bases. The length of the CDR3 is 15 residues. Trimming took 2 bases from V and 4 from J; bases not matched to a gene: 4. Germline-derived CDR1 and CDR2 are SGHTA and FQGTGA. CDR3 coding DNA: TGTGCCAGCAGCTTATTCCCAGGGGGCACCGGGGAGCTGTTTTTT. It encodes CASSLFPGGTGELFF.

The V and J genes are TRBV6-5 and TRBJ2-5, with D maybe TRBD1 (6 bases). This CDR3 contains 12 residues. Trimming cost V 6 bases and J 6 bases, with 11 bases left between them. Germline lookup yields CDR1 MNHEY and CDR2 SVGAGI. The CDR3 bases are TGTGCCAGCAGACAGGGTCTAAAGACCCAGTACTTC. As protein: CASRQGLKTQYF.

V is TRBV13 and J is TRBJ1-1; D possibly corresponds to TRBD1 (5 bases). This CDR3 spans 12 amino acids. CDR1 is PRHDT and CDR2 is FYEKMQ in the germline V gene (reference sequence). Between the trimmed V and J ends, which lost 6 bases and 5 bases, there was a span of 10 bases. This CDR3 is CASSRAGTEAFF. The DNA for the CDR3 is TGTGCCAGCAGTAGGGCAGGGACTGAAGCTTTCTTT.

This clone was recorded a few times. This chain connects TRBV5-4 to TRBJ2-7, with a weak D call TRBD1 (5 bases). Germline CDR1 SGHNT, CDR2 YYREEE (reference sequence). This CDR3 has 12 amino acids. The germline V and J ends were trimmed by 2 bases and 6 bases, with 9 bases remaining between them. CDR3 DNA: TGTGCCAGCAGCTTCCAGGGTATCGAGCAGTACTTC. Encoded protein: CASSFQGIEQYF.

In nucleotides, the CDR3 is TGTGCCAGCAGAAAGGGACTGAATAGCAATCAGCCCCAGCATTTT. This gives the protein CASRKGLNSNQPQHF. The rearrangement joins TRBV2 to TRBJ1-5; possibly TRBD1 for D (5 bases). CDR3 length: 15 residues. Trimming pared 6 bases from V and 0 bases from J, leaving 12 bases between. The V gene's germline CDR1 is SNHLY and CDR2 FYNNEI.

The chain joins TRBV14 to TRBJ2-2, with a possible D match to TRBD1 (6 bases). CDR1 and CDR2 (germline): SGHDN, FVKESK. The germline V and J ends were trimmed by 7 bases and 2 bases, with 11 bases remaining between them. This CDR3 spans 14 amino acids. CDR3 in amino acids: CASNRERNTGELFF. CDR3 DNA: TGTGCCAGCAACAGGGAAAGAAACACCGGGGAGCTGTTTTTT.

The chain links TRBV2 to TRBJ2-3; 10 bases are a match to TRBD2. The germline gives CDR1 SNHLY, CDR2 FYNNEI. The CDR3 sequence is 14 residues long. Trimming at V came to 7 bases and at J to 8 bases, leaving 9 bases not matched to a gene. This CDR3 is CASNPGLAFFTQYF. The DNA of the CDR3 is TGTGCCAGCAATCCGGGACTAGCGTTTTTTACGCAGTATTTT.

This clone has just one count. The rearrangement uses TRBV9 and TRBJ2-7; 8 bases fit TRBD1. With V trimmed by 3 bases and J by 7 bases, 9 bases remained unmatched. Germline V gene sequence: CDR1 SGDLS, CDR2 YYNGEE. This CDR3 spans 14 amino acids. The CDR3 here is CASSAGTGRREQYF. The CDR3, as DNA: TGTGCCAGCAGCGCCGGGACAGGCAGGAGGGAGCAGTACTTC.

V and J are TRBV28 and TRBJ2-7; 10 nucleotides agree with TRBD1. The CDR3 extends over 15 amino acids. Trimming took 6 bases from V and 3 from J; bases not matched to a gene: 8. The germline V gene has CDR1 MDHEN and CDR2 SYDVKM. CDR3 coding DNA: TGTGCCAGCAGGCCGATGGGGACAGGGGTCTACGAGCAGTACTTC. This codes for CASRPMGTGVYEQYF. The full variable domain, with the rest looked up from reference TRBV28 and TRBJ2-7, is DVKVTQSSRYLVKRTGEKVFLECVQDMDHENMFWYRQDPGLGLRLIYFSYDVKMKEKGDIPEGYSVSREKKERFSLILESASTNQTSMYLCASRPMGTGVYEQYFGPGTRLTVT.

The V call is TRBV6-5, the J call TRBJ1-2; 8 nucleotides agree with TRBD1. With 5 bases clipped from V and 5 bases from J, the junction kept 7 bases outside the gene matches. CDR1 and CDR2 from the germline V gene are MNHEY and SVGAGI. This CDR3 contains 14 residues. The CDR3 coding sequence is TGTGCCAGCAGTGCCGACAGGGGAGGGTATGGCTACACCTTC. Translating gives CASSADRGGYGYTF.

A single count supports this clone. The chain joins TRBV5-6 to TRBJ2-7, with D possibly matching TRBD1 (6 bases). V was pared by 2 bases and J by 1 base, with 13 bases between. The germline gives CDR1 SGHDT, CDR2 YYEEEE. The CDR3 is made up of 15 amino acids. The CDR3 loop is CASSLNRDMSYEQYF. The CDR3 region has the DNA TGTGCCAGCAGCTTAAACAGGGACATGTCCTACGAGCAGTACTTC.

The V call is TRBV6-1, the J call TRBJ1-1, with TRBD1 as a possible D gene (5 bases). Germline V gene lookup returns CDR1 MNHNS and CDR2 SASEGT. Deletions cut 1 base from V and 5 bases from J, with 14 bases between. There are 15 residues in the CDR3. CDR3 loop: CASSEVSGKVTEAFF. The CDR3 DNA follows: TGTGCCAGCAGTGAAGTCTCAGGGAAGGTGACTGAAGCTTTCTTT.

This chain connects TRBV5-4 to TRBJ2-5; 7 nucleotides line up with TRBD1. Per the germline V gene, CDR1 is SGHNT and CDR2 is YYREEE (reference sequence). With V trimmed by 4 bases and J by 5 bases, 8 bases remained unmatched. The CDR3 runs to 14 residues. The CDR3 DNA reads TGTGCCAGCAGCGACCGACAGGGTGGGGAGACCCAGTACTTC. Translation: CASSDRQGGETQYF.

The chain employs TRBV20-1 and TRBJ2-5; D remains ambiguous. V was pared by 7 bases and J by 4 bases, with 10 bases between. The CDR3 contains 11 residues. Germline values: CDR1 DFQATT, CDR2 SNEGSKA (reference sequence). The CDR3 protein is CSEGKLETQYF. The DNA for the CDR3 is TGCAGTGAAGGGAAGCTAGAGACCCAGTACTTC.

In this sample, this clone turned up a few times. The genes are TRBV29-1 and TRBJ2-7, with TRBD1 matching 9 bases. V lost 3 bases to trimming and J lost 1 base; unmatched junction nucleotides: 7. This CDR3 is built from 15 residues. Germline V gene sequence: CDR1 SQVTM, CDR2 ANQGSEA. CDR3 protein: CSVDIRDRVSYEQYF. The CDR3 DNA sequence: TGCAGCGTTGACATAAGGGACAGGGTTTCCTACGAGCAGTACTTC.

This chain links TRBV9 with TRBJ2-7, with 10 positions matching TRBD2. The CDR3 sequence is 17 residues long. The germline gives CDR1 SGDLS, CDR2 YYNGEE. The V segment lost 4 bases and the J segment 4 bases; nucleotides outside the gene matches: 14. CDR3 DNA: TGTGCCAGCAGCCCTCGACAGGGTTCTAGCGGGAGATACGAGCAGTACTTC. Amino acids: CASSPRQGSSGRYEQYF.

A few counts support this clone. The chain joins TRBV2 to TRBJ1-1; 7 bases fit TRBD1. Germline V gene sequence: CDR1 SNHLY, CDR2 FYNNEI. The junction had 8 bases not matched to a gene; V was cut back by 3 bases and J by 10 bases. The CDR3 contains 13 residues. CDR3 amino acids: CASSDVPRGRAFF. In DNA form, the CDR3 reads TGTGCCAGCAGTGATGTCCCGAGGGGGCGAGCTTTCTTT.